A selection of T cell receptor beta chains follows, all from one sample in a study of OX40 agonist ivuxolimab in advanced cancers. TCRdb's table, derived via immunoSEQ multiplex PCR, lists solely in-frame clones and lacks some. The sample yields some 100,000 clones, roughly nine tenths seen once. Sample: CD4+ or CD8+ T cells sorted from blood, taken in a trial of the OX40 agonist ivuxolimab. The source is an adult with an advanced solid tumor such as melanoma, head and neck, liver or kidney cancer. Both conserved end residues are part of each CDR3. The D gene is left open where the match is weak. The size field is filled for only some rows; it gives once, few, many or a size class.

>TRBV19|TRBJ1-1|few|-
TGTGCCAGTAGTGCTTCGATCGAAGCTTTCTTT
CASSASIEAFF
>TRBV19|TRBJ2-7|-|TRBD2
TGTGCCAGTAGTACCGCGGGAGGGGGGTACGAGCAGTACTTC
CASSTAGGGYEQYF
>TRBV10-3|TRBJ2-7|-|-
TGTGCCACCCAAGCCGACCGGGTCGAGCAGTACTTC
CATQADRVEQYF
>TRBV27|TRBJ1-4|-|-
TGTGCCAGCAGTTTAATGACAGGAGTAGAGGAAAAACTGTTTTTT
CASSLMTGVEEKLFF
>TRBV10-2|TRBJ2-2|-|-
TGCGCCAGCAGTGAGTCCCTGCCCGGGACCCGAGCTCTGACCGGGGAGCTGTTTTTT
CASSESLPGTRALTGELFF
>TRBV29-1|TRBJ2-7|-|-
TGCAGCGTTGAACCCGGTGGTAGCTCCTACGAGCAGTACTTC
CSVEPGGSSYEQYF
>TRBV9|TRBJ2-3|-|TRBD2
TGTGCCAGCAGCCCCAGCGGGAGGGCCGGCACAGATACGCAGTATTTT
CASSPSGRAGTDTQYF
>TRBV10-1|TRBJ2-7|-|-
TGCGCCAGCAGTGATGTGGGGTACGAGCAGTACTTC
CASSDVGYEQYF
>TRBV5-5|TRBJ2-7|-|-
TGTGCCAGCAGCTCCTTCGTACTCGGGCTCCCCTACGAGCAGTACTTC
CASSSFVLGLPYEQYF
>TRBV25-1|TRBJ2-5|-|-
TGTGCCAGCAGTGAAGGAGTGCAAGAGACCCAGTACTTC
CASSEGVQETQYF
>TRBV5-8|TRBJ1-1|-|-
TGTGCCAGCAGCTTGGGGCGCCTAGAAGCTTTCTTT
CASSLGRLEAFF
>TRBV7-3|TRBJ2-1|-|-
TGTGCCAGCAGCCTGACTAGTGCACTTTACGATGAGCAGTTCTTC
CASSLTSALYDEQFF
>TRBV6-5|TRBJ2-2|-|TRBD1
TGTGCCAGCAGTTACGGGGCAGGGGGTAGTACCGGGGAGCTGTTTTTT
CASSYGAGGSTGELFF
>TRBV11-2|TRBJ2-7|-|TRBD1
TGTGCCAGCAGCCAGGGACAGGGGCAGTACTTC
CASSQGQGQYF
>TRBV15|TRBJ2-5|-|-
TGTGCCGCCGCCCGTCAGCTACAAGAGACCCAGTACTTC
CAAARQLQETQYF
>TRBV28|TRBJ2-5|-|TRBD1
TGTGCCAGCAGTTTATCCAAATCCGGGACAGGCAATCCTGGGGAGACCCAGTACTTC
CASSLSKSGTGNPGETQYF
>TRBV6-5|TRBJ1-4|-|-
TGTGCCAGCGGGTGGACTAATGAAAAACTGTTTTTT
CASGWTNEKLFF
>TRBV6-1|TRBJ2-1|-|TRBD2
TGTGCCAGCAGTGTCGCTAGCGGAGAGCCAGCCCACCACAATGAGCAGTTCTTC
CASSVASGEPAHHNEQFF
>TRBV6-5|TRBJ1-1|-|-
TGTGCCAGCAGCCCCGGACGCGGGGGGGTATCAGCTTTCTTT
CASSPGRGGVSAFF
>TRBV7-7|TRBJ2-1|-|TRBD1
TGTGCTAGCAGCCTGACAGGGTCCACCTACAATGAGCAGTTCTTC
CASSLTGSTYNEQFF
>TRBV7-9|TRBJ2-1|-|TRBD2
TGTGCCAGCAGCCCCCCCGGCGGGAGATTGAGTGGGGATGAGCAGTTCTTC
CASSPPGGRLSGDEQFF
>TRBV27|TRBJ1-2|-|-
TGTGCCAGCAGGAGGGTAGAGGGGTATGGCTACACCTTC
CASRRVEGYGYTF